Following are 10 T cell receptor beta chains from one sample sequenced in a study of control samples from healthy donors and cancer patients. Clones were sequenced by immunoSEQ multiplex PCR, and TCRdb holds only the in-frame ones, with some missing. The sample holds approximately 170,000 clones, about 92% seen once. Specimen: blood. These receptors were collected from a young man in good health.

The chain links TRBV7-9 to TRBJ2-7, with D unclear. Trimming took 1 base from V and 1 from J, leaving 11 bases between them. The germline gives CDR1 SEHNR, CDR2 FQNEAQ (reference sequence). The length of the CDR3 is 15 residues. The CDR3 spells CASSLGLGLSYEQYF. The CDR3 region has the DNA TGTGCCAGCAGCTTAGGGCTAGGGCTTTCCTACGAGCAGTACTTC. Supplemented by reference TRBV7-9 and TRBJ2-7, the full variable domain reads DTGVSQNPRHKITKRGQNVTFRCDPISEHNRLYWYRQTLGQGPEFLTYFQNEAQLEKSRLLSDRFSAERPKGSFSTLEIQRTEQGDSAMYLCASSLGLGLSYEQYFGPGTRLTVT.

This chain connects TRBV12-5 to TRBJ2-5; TRBD1 aligns across 7 bases. The CDR3 has 15 residues. Trimming at V came to 1 base and at J to 1 base, leaving 3 bases not matched to a gene. Per the germline V gene, CDR1 is LGHNT and CDR2 is FRNRAP. The CDR3 spells CASGLGQGSQETQYF. The CDR3 DNA reads TGTGCTAGTGGTTTGGGACAGGGAAGCCAAGAGACCCAGTACTTC.

J is TRBJ2-1 and V is TRBV5-1, with a weak D call TRBD2 (5 bases). Germline V lookup: CDR1 SGHRS, CDR2 YFSETQ. This CDR3 comprises 13 residues. Trimming removed 7 bases from V and 4 bases from J, with 12 bases in between. Here the CDR3 DNA reads TGCGCCAGCTCCTTCGGGATGTACAATGAGCAGTTCTTC. Translation gives CASSFGMYNEQFF.

The chain joins TRBV5-3 to TRBJ2-1; TRBD2 agrees at 14 bases. TRBV5-3 is recorded as an ORF, its role being uncertain. The CDR3 totals 17 residues. With 4 bases clipped from V and 1 base from J, the junction kept 4 bases outside the gene matches. CDR3 amino acids: CARSGGLAGVSYNEQFF. In DNA, the CDR3 is TGTGCCAGAAGCGGGGGACTAGCGGGAGTATCCTACAATGAGCAGTTCTTC.

The chain carries TRBV4-1 and TRBJ2-1, with 9 bases fitting TRBD2. The CDR3 is 18 amino acids. V dropped 3 bases and J dropped 1; count of bases not matched to a gene: 10. The germline V gene encodes CDR1 MGHRA and CDR2 YSYEKL. CDR3 sequence reads: CASSQREAAGGSYNEQFF. For the CDR3, the DNA is TGCGCCAGCAGCCAGAGGGAAGCAGCGGGGGGATCCTACAATGAGCAGTTCTTC.

The chain links TRBV27 to TRBJ2-7, with D uncertain. Between the trimmed V and J ends, which lost 3 bases and 6 bases, there was a span of 12 bases. The CDR3 runs to 13 residues. From germline, CDR1 is MNHEY and CDR2 SMNVEV (reference sequence). Here the CDR3 DNA reads TGTGCCAGCAGTTTGACACCCAACTTCGAGCAGTACTTC. Its translation is CASSLTPNFEQYF.

The rearrangement uses TRBV5-1 and TRBJ2-2, with unresolved D. Germline V lookup: CDR1 SGHRS, CDR2 YFSETQ. Deletions cut 6 bases from V and 1 base from J, with 10 bases between. The CDR3 has 14 residues. The chain's CDR3 is CASTAYMNTGELFF. CDR3 DNA: TGCGCCAGCACCGCATACATGAACACCGGGGAGCTGTTTTTT.

J is TRBJ2-3 and V is TRBV2, with 8 bases matching TRBD2. V was clipped by 2 bases and J by 3 bases; unmatched bases: 7. Germline V lookup: CDR1 SNHLY, CDR2 FYNNEI. There are 16 residues in the CDR3. The CDR3 spells CASSEISGIGTDTQYF. CDR3 DNA sequence: TGTGCCAGCAGTGAAATTAGCGGGATAGGTACAGATACGCAGTATTTT.

This chain connects TRBV21-1 to TRBJ2-3; the table's TRBD1 call for D was not verified on the DNA. TRBV21-1 counts as a pseudogene. There are 19 residues in the CDR3. The CDR3 sequence is CASSKTPKRGQGSGDTQYF. For the CDR3, the DNA is TGTGCCAGCAGCAAAACGCCTAAGCGGGGACAGGGGAGCGGAGATACGCAGTATTTT.

The rearrangement links TRBV4-3 to TRBJ1-6, with a possible D match to TRBD1 (5 bases). Germline V gives CDR1 LGHNA, CDR2 YSLEER. V was trimmed by 4 bases and J by 2 bases, leaving 12 bases between them. The CDR3 is 16 amino acids. CDR3 DNA: TGCGCCAGCAGCCTCCGTGACAGCGCCTATAATTCACCCCTCCACTTT. It encodes CASSLRDSAYNSPLHF.